Detailed here is one TCR beta chain. Its antigen is currently unknown. The CDR3 loop spans 11 amino acids. V was cut by 3 bases and J by 2 bases, with 1 base left in between. CDR1 KGHDR and CDR2 SFDVKD come from the germline V gene. The data were produced by immunoSEQ multiplex PCR, yet TCRdb's version contains in-frame clones alone and is incomplete. The top ten clones hold roughly 4.3% of a sample with 150,000 to 200,000 clones, over 80% of them seen once. The sample belongs to a study of T cell responses to AZD1222 COVID-19 vaccine. The study, taken as a whole, reports: Sampled repertoires all dated from after the peak T cell response.

This material consisted of peripheral blood, taken 28 days after the second dose of the MenACWY control vaccine. This sequence was found in an adult who received the MenACWY meningococcal vaccine as a control. The rearrangement uses TRBV24-1 and TRBJ2-7; no definite D call. Written as DNA, the CDR3 is TGTGCCACCAGTGATGCCTACGAGCAGTACTTC. Encoded protein: CATSDAYEQYF.